What follows are 27 T cell receptor beta chains derived from one specimen sequenced in a study of regulatory T cells in long-lasting Graves disease. As for time point: newly diagnosed GD, antithyroid drugs for less than 3 months. The TCR library used RNA extracted from PBMCs. According to the study, TCR beta libraries were built with iRepertoire HTBI primers and CDR3-region Arm-PCR. TCRdb reprocessed the multiplex PCR reads via MiXCR and lists one record per CDR3 protein. The sample carries about 500,000 distinct CDR3 sequences, 15% to 20% recorded once. The same sample was also used in a study of T cells in Graves' hyperthyroidism and ophthalmopathy.

The sample was peripheral blood mononuclear cells (PBMCs), taken at new diagnosis, from a patient treated with antithyroid drugs. All receptors derive from a man between 35 and 55 years old with Graves disease.

This clonotype was recorded many times. J is TRBJ1-1 and V is TRBV7-9; a weak D match, TRBD1 (6 bases). Trimming removed 7 bases at V and 3 bases at J, with 12 bases between. The CDR3 extends over 13 amino acids. Per the germline V gene, CDR1 is SEHNR and CDR2 is FQNEAQ (reference sequence). DNA of the CDR3: TGTGCCAGCACCCGACAGGAGTACACTGAAGCTTTCTTT. It specifies CASTRQEYTEAFF.

This clonotype was picked up many times. V and J are TRBV28 and TRBJ2-1; 11 bases match TRBD2. J lost 4 bases, V lost 7 bases, and 6 bases had no gene match. Looked up from germline, CDR1 is MDHEN and CDR2 is SYDVKM. The CDR3 length is 15 residues. The CDR3 nucleotides are TGTGCCAGCAACCCGGGACTAGCGGTTTACAATGAGCAGTTCTTC. Its translation is CASNPGLAVYNEQFF. Supplemented by reference TRBV28 and TRBJ2-1, the full variable domain reads DVKVTQSSRYLVKRTGEKVFLECVQDMDHENMFWYRQDPGLGLRLIYFSYDVKMKEKGDIPEGYSVSREKKERFSLILESASTNQTSMYLCASNPGLAVYNEQFFGPGTRLTVL.

This clonotype came up a few times. The chain uses TRBV5-5 and TRBJ1-1, with no clear D. Germline CDR1 and CDR2: SGHKS and YYEKEE (reference sequence). V was trimmed by 2 bases and J by 5 bases, leaving 7 bases between them. The CDR3 runs to 12 residues. The DNA of the CDR3 is TGTGCCAGCAGCTTTATGGAGACTGAAGCTTTCTTT. Its translation: CASSFMETEAFF.

This clonotype has a count of ten or more. The V gene is TRBV11-2, the J gene TRBJ2-1; the D gene is possibly TRBD2 (5 bases). The CDR3 sequence is 17 residues long. V lost 3 bases, J lost 0 bases, and 15 bases lay in between. In germline, CDR1 is SGHAT, CDR2 FQNNGV. CDR3 region: CASSFPWRARSYNEQFF. CDR3 bases: TGTGCCAGCAGCTTCCCCTGGCGGGCCCGCTCCTACAATGAGCAGTTCTTC.

This clonotype was detected ten times or more. CDR3 nucleotides: TGTGCCAGCACCAGGGGCAGGGGGCTAGACATTCAGTACTTC. Translation gives CASTRGRGLDIQYF. The genes are TRBV11-2 and TRBJ2-4, with 8 nucleotides matching TRBD1. Germline V gene sequence: CDR1 SGHAT, CDR2 FQNNGV. The CDR3 has 14 residues. Trimming took 7 bases from V and 8 from J; bases not matched to a gene: 10.

The table lists this clonotype with many counts. CDR3: CAWSGQRRPGDEKLFF. The CDR3 nucleotides read TGTGCCTGGAGCGGACAGCGAAGACCTGGGGATGAAAAACTGTTTTTT. This chain links TRBV30 with TRBJ1-4; TRBD1 is a possible D gene (6 bases). Trimming pared 3 bases from V and 6 bases from J, leaving 20 bases between. The CDR3 sequence is 16 residues long. The germline gives CDR1 GTSNPN, CDR2 SVGIG (reference sequence).

The V call is TRBV29-1, the J call TRBJ2-3; D may match TRBD1 or TRBD2 (5 bases each). This CDR3 comprises 15 residues. Germline V CDR1 and CDR2: SQVTM, ANQGSEA. Between the trimmed V and J ends, which lost 6 bases and 2 bases, there was a span of 18 bases. For the CDR3, the DNA is TGCAGCGTCCCCAGCGGTTGGGGGAACACAGATACGCAGTATTTT. Translating gives CSVPSGWGNTDTQYF.

The V and J genes are TRBV7-8 and TRBJ2-2; possible D gene TRBD2, 6 bases. The CDR3 totals 15 residues. Looked up from germline, CDR1 is SGHVS and CDR2 is FQNEAQ. V was clipped by 3 bases and J by 5 bases, with 13 bases between them. This CDR3 reads CASSLRGGGTGELFF. The CDR3 DNA reads as TGTGCCAGCAGCTTGAGGGGAGGCGGAACCGGGGAGCTGTTTTTT.

This clonotype was recorded at least ten times. The gene calls are TRBV30 and TRBJ1-3; tentative D call: TRBD1 (5 bases). The V and J ends lost 2 bases and 2 bases respectively, with 13 bases between them. Germline CDR1 reads GTSNPN; CDR2 reads SVGIG (reference sequence). The CDR3 contains 15 residues. The CDR3 DNA reads as TGTGCCTGGAGTCCGACCACCAGGGCTGGAAACACCATATATTTT. Its protein product is CAWSPTTRAGNTIYF.

This clonotype was detected ten times or more. J is TRBJ2-7 and V is TRBV5-1; TRBD1 matches at 9 bases. CDR3 size: 15 residues. V lost 5 bases and J lost 2; bases outside the gene matches: 8. The germline V gene encodes CDR1 SGHRS and CDR2 YFSETQ. The chain's CDR3 is CASSRGQGWTYEQYF. The CDR3, as DNA: TGCGCCAGCAGTCGAGGACAGGGGTGGACCTACGAGCAGTACTTC.

This chain connects TRBV30 to TRBJ2-7; 8 nucleotides line up with TRBD1. The CDR3 is made up of 16 amino acids. The germline gives CDR1 GTSNPN, CDR2 SVGIG (reference sequence). J lost 6 bases, V lost 1 base, and 14 bases had no gene match. CDR3: CAWSAVVWTGSFEQYF. The CDR3 bases are TGTGCCTGGAGTGCAGTCGTTTGGACAGGGTCTTTCGAGCAGTACTTC.

This clonotype was seen repeatedly, ten times or more. The V and J genes are TRBV3-1 and TRBJ2-7; 9 bases are shared with TRBD1. The germline CDR1 and CDR2 sequences are LGHDT and YNNKEL (reference sequence). CDR3 length: 16 amino acids. The J segment lost 0 bases and the V segment lost 1 base, leaving 4 bases of the junction unmatched. Here the CDR3 reads CASSQAGQGISYEQYF. DNA for the CDR3: TGTGCCAGCAGCCAAGCTGGACAGGGGATCTCCTACGAGCAGTACTTC.

Notes on this clonotype: Given the absence of the conserved phenylalanine or tryptophan at the CDR3 end, a read error is likely. This chain uses TRBV6-1 with TRBJ2-7; the match to TRBD1 covers 8 bases. Per the germline V gene, CDR1 is MNHNS and CDR2 is SASEGT. The CDR3 has 16 residues. V shed 3 bases and J 2 bases; nucleotides not matched to a gene: 9. The CDR3 loop is CASSDLARDRTYEQYS. As DNA, the CDR3 is TGTGCCAGCAGTGATTTAGCAAGGGACAGGACCTACGAGCAGTACTCC.

This clonotype was seen a few times. Compared with germline, one end of the junction differs, possibly owing to a read error. The V gene is TRBV5-1, the J gene TRBJ2-2, with TRBD2 matching 10 bases. CDR3 size: 16 residues. The germline CDR1 and CDR2 sequences are SGHRS and YFSETQ. CDR3 in amino acids: CASSETSGAGTGELFF. In nucleotides, the CDR3 is TGTGCCAGCAGCGAAACTAGCGGGGCAGGCACCGGGGAGCTGTTTTTT. The full variable domain, in which reference TRBV5-1 and TRBJ2-2 provide the parts outside the CDR3, is KAGVTQTPRYLIKTRGQQVTLSCSPISGHRSVSWYQQTPGQGLQFLFEYFSETQRNKGNFPGRFSGRQFSNSRSEMNVSTLELGDSALYLCASSETSGAGTGELFFGEGSRLTVL.

This clonotype was picked up a small number of times. The chain has TRBV6-2 or TRBV6-3 and TRBJ2-3; 10 bases are a match to TRBD2. The CDR3 is made up of 17 amino acids. V gave up 6 bases and J gave up 0 bases; unmatched junction bases: 9. CDR1 and CDR2 (germline): MNHEY, SVGEGT. The CDR3 nucleotides read TGTGCCAGCAGCCGCCGGTGGACTAGCGGAAGCACAGATACGCAGTATTTT. It encodes CASSRRWTSGSTDTQYF.

J is TRBJ1-5 and V is TRBV28; no definite D call. The CDR3 is made up of 12 amino acids. Deletions cut 10 bases from V and 5 bases from J, with 12 bases between. Per germline, CDR1 MDHEN and CDR2 SYDVKM. This CDR3 is CATGLEDQPQHF. As DNA, the CDR3 is TGTGCCACCGGACTAGAGGATCAGCCCCAGCATTTT.

This clonotype was observed a few times. The chain uses TRBV6-2 or TRBV6-3 and TRBJ1-3, with 7 bases aligning to TRBD1. The V segment lost 0 bases and the J segment 2 bases; nucleotides outside the gene matches: 1. The CDR3 totals 15 residues. The germline CDR1 and CDR2 sequences are MNHEY and SVGEGT. In DNA form, the CDR3 reads TGTGCCAGCAGTTACTCCGGGACAGCTGGAAACACCATATATTTT. Its protein product is CASSYSGTAGNTIYF.

V and J are TRBV2 and TRBJ2-2, with 8 nucleotides matching TRBD1. The CDR3 is 14 amino acids. The V segment lost 6 bases and the J segment 8 bases; nucleotides outside the gene matches: 8. Germline lookup yields CDR1 SNHLY and CDR2 FYNNEI. For the CDR3, the DNA is TGTGCCAGCAGGGTCCCGGACAGGGAAGGGGAGCTGTTTTTT. The encoded protein is CASRVPDREGELFF.

This clonotype appeared once. This chain uses TRBV19 with TRBJ1-5; D uncertain. The ends were cut back, 6 bases at V and 0 bases at J, with 15 bases in the middle. The CDR3 covers 16 residues. Germline CDR1 LNHDA, CDR2 SQIVND (reference sequence). This chain's CDR3 is CASRGIFSGSNQPQHF. The CDR3 bases are TGTGCCAGTAGGGGGATTTTTAGTGGTAGCAATCAGCCCCAGCATTTT.

This clonotype was counted ten times or more. V and J are TRBV28 and TRBJ2-3; unclear D gene. CDR3 size: 17 residues. Germline CDR1 and CDR2: MDHEN and SYDVKM. The V and J ends lost 3 bases and 2 bases respectively, with 18 bases between them. CDR3 amino acids: CASSFPDSNPNTDTQYF. The CDR3 DNA is TGTGCCAGCAGTTTCCCAGACTCCAATCCCAACACAGATACGCAGTATTTT.

This clonotype has at least ten counts. This CDR3 is CASGLSETQYF. CDR3 nucleotide sequence: TGTGCCAGCGGACTTTCTGAGACCCAGTACTTC. The chain carries TRBV7-9 and TRBJ2-5; perhaps TRBD2 as D (5 bases). Looked up from germline, CDR1 is SEHNR and CDR2 is FQNEAQ (reference sequence). The V and J ends lost 8 bases and 5 bases respectively, with 9 bases between them. The CDR3 runs 11 residues. Using reference TRBV7-9 and TRBJ2-5 for the parts outside the CDR3, the full variable domain is DTGVSQNPRHKITKRGQNVTFRCDPISEHNRLYWYRQTLGQGPEFLTYFQNEAQLEKSRLLSDRFSAERPKGSFSTLEIQRTEQGDSAMYLCASGLSETQYFGPGTRLLVL.

This clonotype showed up just a few times. The V call is TRBV10-2, the J call TRBJ1-2, with TRBD1 as a possible D gene (5 bases). From germline, CDR1 is WSHSY and CDR2 SAAADI. CDR3 length equals 17 residues. V lost 0 bases and J 6 bases, leaving 20 bases between the germline ends. CDR3 bases: TGCGCCAGCAGTGAGTCGACTTTGGGACTGACCCCTAATGGCTACACCTTC. It encodes CASSESTLGLTPNGYTF.

This clonotype was detected many times. The chain has TRBV7-8 and TRBJ2-7; D unclear. This CDR3 has 14 amino acids. Germline CDR1 SGHVS, CDR2 FQNEAQ. Trimming took 5 bases from V and 0 from J, leaving 11 bases between them. The chain's CDR3 is CASSAALNSYEQYF. The DNA for the CDR3 is TGTGCCAGCAGCGCGGCCCTAAACTCCTACGAGCAGTACTTC.

At least ten counts were recorded for this clonotype. The gene calls are TRBV27 and TRBJ2-2; D is unclear. There are 13 residues in the CDR3. Germline V lookup: CDR1 MNHEY, CDR2 SMNVEV (reference sequence). V was shortened by 8 bases and J by 7 bases, with 14 bases between the two germline ends. The CDR3 DNA follows: TGTGCCAGCCGATTTCGGACGATCGGGGAGCTGTTTTTT. This sequence encodes CASRFRTIGELFF.

CDR3 protein: CASSPGGDEQFF. For the CDR3, the DNA is TGTGCCAGCAGTCCGGGGGGGGATGAGCAGTTCTTC. The chain links TRBV12-3 or TRBV12-4 to TRBJ2-1, with 8 bases fitting TRBD2. The CDR3 runs 12 residues. V trimming: 5 bases; J trimming: 8 bases; junction bases outside the gene matches: 2.

This clonotype has at least ten counts. This chain uses TRBV7-2 with TRBJ2-5, with TRBD2 identical over 13 bases. V gave up 4 bases and J gave up 7 bases; unmatched junction bases: 3. The CDR3 has 14 amino acids. CDR1 is SGHTA, CDR2 FQGNSA, per germline. The CDR3 DNA reads TGTGCCAGCAGCTGGACTAGCGGGGGAGGGACCCAGTACTTC. Amino acids: CASSWTSGGGTQYF.

This clonotype has just a few counts. The chain links TRBV6-1 to TRBJ2-7; the match to TRBD2 covers 9 bases. Germline trimming cut 1 base from V and 6 bases from J; bases unmatched to any gene: 7. This CDR3 comprises 15 residues. The germline gives CDR1 MNHNS, CDR2 SASEGT. Written as DNA, the CDR3 is TGTGCCAGCAGTGAAGGGGCGGGAGGGCCGTTCGAGCAGTACTTC. Translated: CASSEGAGGPFEQYF.